The clone carrying this T cell receptor (beta chain) occurred once. Its matching antigen is unknown. This entry belongs to a study of cytomegalovirus exposure and HLA in healthy donors. The study's findings and limits: Three CMV-associated chains proved CMV antigen-specific in vitro. Most sequenced TCRs were rare (though some public TCRs occurred in many donors). First-cohort TCR clusters tended to co-occur in the approximately 120 validation repertoires, a later analysis found.

CDR1 is SGHTA, CDR2 FQGNSA, per germline. The CDR3 has 13 residues. Trimming pared 3 bases from V and 6 bases from J, leaving 11 bases between. A roughly 120-subject validation cohort, separate from the 666-subject first cohort, supplied the donors. Method: immunoSEQ multiplex PCR; TCRdb's copy keeps in-frame clones and lacks some. Of under 400,000 clones in the sample, over 75% were seen once. Input material: PBMCs. This receptor was taken from a man younger than 45 in good health and CMV-seronegative. The genes are TRBV7-2 and TRBJ2-5; perhaps TRBD1 as D (5 bases). The CDR3 DNA reads TGTGCCAGCAGCTTGAAAGGGGCAAAGACCCAGTACTTC. As protein: CASSLKGAKTQYF.